One and the same sample provided the 15 T cell receptor beta chains below, sequenced in a study of cytomegalovirus exposure and HLA in healthy donors. Amplification used 60 Vbeta primers and 13 Jbeta primers. This table comes from immunoSEQ multiplex PCR, and its TCRdb copy is limited to in-frame clones, with some not included. The sample consists of some 120,000 clones, around four fifths of them appearing once. The material sequenced was PBMCs. All receptors come from a man aged 30-40 years in good health and CMV-seronegative.

The V call is TRBV19, the J call TRBJ2-3, with no clear D. The CDR3 is 12 amino acids. Between the trimmed V and J ends, which lost 4 bases and 6 bases, there was a span of 8 bases. CDR1 is LNHDA, CDR2 SQIVND, per germline (reference sequence). In nucleotides, the CDR3 is TGTGCCAGTAGTACCCTTCAGGATACGCAGTATTTT. Protein: CASSTLQDTQYF.

This clone has a handful of counts. The gene calls are TRBV2 and TRBJ2-1; 7 bases fit TRBD2. Germline CDR1 SNHLY, CDR2 FYNNEI. The V gene end was trimmed by 7 bases and the J gene end by 5 bases; junction bases not matched to a gene: 8. The CDR3 is 14 residues long. The CDR3 coding sequence is TGTGCCAGCAATAACCGGGACTACCACAATGAGCAGTTCTTC. Translation: CASNNRDYHNEQFF.

The CDR3 nucleotides read TGTGCCAGTAACGGGGTAGCGGGAGGGCATACGCAGTATTTT. Its protein product is CASNGVAGGHTQYF. The chain has TRBV6-5 and TRBJ2-3; 11 nucleotides match TRBD2. From germline, CDR1 is MNHEY and CDR2 SVGAGI. The CDR3 runs 14 residues. The J segment lost 7 bases and the V segment lost 9 bases, leaving 9 bases of the junction unmatched.

This chain joins TRBV6-5 and TRBJ1-1, with TRBD1 identical over 9 bases. CDR1 and CDR2 from the germline V gene are MNHEY and SVGAGI. This CDR3 is built from 15 residues. Trimming removed 2 bases from V and 3 bases from J; junction bases left unmatched: 4. In DNA form, the CDR3 reads TGTGCCAGCAGTTACGGAGACAGGGGGGACACTGAAGCTTTCTTT. Translated: CASSYGDRGDTEAFF.

The chain carries TRBV7-9 and TRBJ2-1; 8 nucleotides match TRBD2. Germline lookup yields CDR1 SEHNR and CDR2 FQNEAQ (reference sequence). This CDR3 has 17 residues. V shed 6 bases, J shed 10 bases, and the junction held 20 bases outside the gene matches. CDR3 sequence (DNA): TGTGCCAGCAGGTCCTATAGCGGGGCCCTCCGCATGTGGGAGCAGTTCTTC. This gives the protein CASRSYSGALRMWEQFF.

The rearrangement joins TRBV7-9 to TRBJ2-4; TRBD1 matches 10 bases. The germline V gene encodes CDR1 SEHNR and CDR2 FQNEAQ (reference sequence). The CDR3 totals 16 residues. V was pared by 5 bases and J by 0 bases, with 4 bases of the junction left unmatched. CDR3 loop: CASSATGGRAKNIQYF. In nucleotides, the CDR3 is TGTGCCAGCAGCGCGACAGGGGGCAGAGCCAAAAACATTCAGTACTTC.

The chain uses TRBV4-1 and TRBJ2-1; 13 bases align to TRBD2. V shed 1 base and J 3 bases; nucleotides not matched to a gene: 15. The CDR3 length is 21 residues. Germline V gives CDR1 MGHRA, CDR2 YSYEKL. This chain's CDR3 is CASSQALGTSGTMSHYNEQFF. The CDR3 DNA reads as TGCGCCAGCAGCCAAGCACTTGGGACTAGCGGGACGATGAGTCACTACAATGAGCAGTTCTTC.

The CDR3 loop reads CASSTKNSGSPQFF. CDR3 nucleotide sequence: TGTGCCAGCAGTACCAAAAATAGCGGGTCCCCGCAGTTCTTC. The chain couples TRBV6-6 to TRBJ2-1, with 7 positions matching TRBD2. Germline CDR1 and CDR2: MNHNY and SVGAGI (reference sequence). This CDR3 has 14 amino acids. Germline trimming cut 5 bases from V and 12 bases from J; bases unmatched to any gene: 13.

The chain carries TRBV2 and TRBJ2-2; D may be TRBD1 (5 bases). Per the germline V gene, CDR1 is SNHLY and CDR2 is FYNNEI. The CDR3 has 13 amino acids. V was trimmed by 3 bases and J by 5 bases, leaving 7 bases between them. The CDR3 is CASSDDRTGELFF. The CDR3 nucleotides read TGTGCCAGCAGTGATGACAGAACCGGGGAGCTGTTTTTT. Full variable domain (missing parts from reference TRBV2 and TRBJ2-2): EPEVTQTPSHQVTQMGQEVILRCVPISNHLYFYWYRQILGQKVEFLVSFYNNEISEKSEIFDDQFSVERPDGSNFTLKIRSTKLEDSAMYFCASSDDRTGELFFGEGSRLTVL.

The chain uses TRBV19 and TRBJ1-2; D might be TRBD1 (6 bases). The CDR3 is 16 residues long. Trimming took 1 base from V and 7 from J, leaving 19 bases between them. The germline V gene has CDR1 LNHDA and CDR2 SQIVND (reference sequence). The CDR3 nucleotides read TGTGCCAGTAGTATAGTTGGGACGGACAGTTACCTTGGCTACACCTTC. Its protein product is CASSIVGTDSYLGYTF.

J is TRBJ1-5 and V is TRBV6-5; D possibly corresponds to TRBD1 (5 bases). The germline CDR1 and CDR2 sequences are MNHEY and SVGAGI. Trimming stripped 0 bases from V and 3 bases from J, with 9 bases between. This CDR3 spans 15 amino acids. Here the CDR3 reads CASSYSGGDNQPQHF. CDR3 sequence (DNA): TGTGCCAGCAGTTACTCGGGAGGGGACAATCAGCCCCAGCATTTT.

This clone occurred once. The rearrangement joins TRBV6-5 to TRBJ2-1, with 15 bases fitting TRBD2. V dropped 4 bases and J dropped 4; count of bases not matched to a gene: 2. The CDR3 is 16 residues long. Germline V gene sequence: CDR1 MNHEY, CDR2 SVGAGI. The CDR3 loop reads CASSFGTSGGYNEQFF. In DNA form, the CDR3 reads TGTGCCAGCAGTTTCGGGACTAGCGGGGGGTACAATGAGCAGTTCTTC.

The table lists this clone with a few counts. J is TRBJ2-2 and V is TRBV7-9; a weak D match, TRBD2 (7 bases). The CDR3 sequence is 15 residues long. Germline CDR1 SEHNR, CDR2 FQNEAQ (reference sequence). The germline V and J ends were trimmed by 8 bases and 4 bases, with 17 bases remaining between them. The chain's CDR3 is CASVSLGGPTGELFF. DNA of the CDR3: TGTGCCAGCGTCTCCCTGGGGGGGCCCACCGGGGAGCTGTTTTTT.

V and J are TRBV2 and TRBJ2-5, with 10 positions matching TRBD2. After removal of 2 bases from V and 7 bases from J, the junction contained 7 bases not matched to a gene. CDR1 and CDR2 from the germline V gene are SNHLY and FYNNEI. The CDR3 length is 15 residues. The CDR3 spells CASSERLAGARTQYF. The CDR3 DNA reads as TGTGCCAGCAGTGAACGGCTAGCGGGGGCTAGGACCCAGTACTTC.

This clone has a count of ten or more. The chain joins TRBV28 to TRBJ1-4; D not resolved. Trimming left V 5 bases short and J 8 bases short, with 15 bases between. Germline V gene data show CDR1 as MDHEN and CDR2 as SYDVKM. CDR3 length: 14 residues. The DNA for the CDR3 is TGTGCCAGCAGTAAGCCTAAAACGTGGGAAAAACTGTTTTTT. This gives the protein CASSKPKTWEKLFF. The whole variable domain, remainder taken from reference TRBV28 and TRBJ1-4, is DVKVTQSSRYLVKRTGEKVFLECVQDMDHENMFWYRQDPGLGLRLIYFSYDVKMKEKGDIPEGYSVSREKKERFSLILESASTNQTSMYLCASSKPKTWEKLFFGSGTQLSVL.